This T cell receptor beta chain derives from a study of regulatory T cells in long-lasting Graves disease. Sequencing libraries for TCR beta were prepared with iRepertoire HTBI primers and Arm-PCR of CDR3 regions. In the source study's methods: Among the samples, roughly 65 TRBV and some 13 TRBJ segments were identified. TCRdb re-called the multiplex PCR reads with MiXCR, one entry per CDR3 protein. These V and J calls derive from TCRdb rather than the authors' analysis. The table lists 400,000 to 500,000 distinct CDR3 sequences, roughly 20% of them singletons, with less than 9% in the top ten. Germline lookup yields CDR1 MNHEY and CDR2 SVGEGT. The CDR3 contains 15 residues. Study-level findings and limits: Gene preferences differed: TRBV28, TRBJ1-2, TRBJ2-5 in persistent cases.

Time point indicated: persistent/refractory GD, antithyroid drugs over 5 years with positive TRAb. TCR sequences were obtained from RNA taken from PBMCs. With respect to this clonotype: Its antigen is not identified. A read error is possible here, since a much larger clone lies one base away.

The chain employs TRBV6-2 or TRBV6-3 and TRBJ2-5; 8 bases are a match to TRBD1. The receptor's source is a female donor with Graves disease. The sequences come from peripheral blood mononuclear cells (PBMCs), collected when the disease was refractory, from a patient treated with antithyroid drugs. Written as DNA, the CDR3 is TGTGCCAGCAGTTTTAGGACAGGGCCGAGGGAGATCCAGTACTTC. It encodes CASSFRTGPREIQYF.